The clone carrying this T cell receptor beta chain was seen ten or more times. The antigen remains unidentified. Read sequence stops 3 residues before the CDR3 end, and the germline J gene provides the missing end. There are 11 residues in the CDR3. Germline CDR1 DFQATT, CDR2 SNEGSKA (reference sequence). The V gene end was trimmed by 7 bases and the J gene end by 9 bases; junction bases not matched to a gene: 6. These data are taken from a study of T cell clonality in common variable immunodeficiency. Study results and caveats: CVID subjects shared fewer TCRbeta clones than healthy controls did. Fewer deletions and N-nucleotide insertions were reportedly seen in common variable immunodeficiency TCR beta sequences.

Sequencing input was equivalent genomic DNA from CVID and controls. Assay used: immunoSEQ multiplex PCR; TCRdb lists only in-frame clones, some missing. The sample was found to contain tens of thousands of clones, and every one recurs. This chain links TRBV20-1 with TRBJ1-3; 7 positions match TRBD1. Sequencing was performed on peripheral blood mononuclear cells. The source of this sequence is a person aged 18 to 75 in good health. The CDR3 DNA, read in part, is TGCAGTGTTCTGACAGGGTTCACC. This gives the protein CSVLTGFT. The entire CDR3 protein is CSVLTGFTIYF.